A single T cell receptor beta chain is shown here with its context. As yet, its antigen is unknown. The source of the sample is a study of T cell responses to AZD1222 COVID-19 vaccine. Study observations and caveats: Clonal diversity was possibly underestimated; the donors were predominantly white British and more often female.

The length of the CDR3 is 12 residues. Germline loops: CDR1 MDHEN, CDR2 SYDVKM. Trimming left V 3 bases short and J 7 bases short, with 10 bases between. The table came from immunoSEQ multiplex PCR; TCRdb's copy has only in-frame clones and leaves some out. This table has some 170,000 clones, approximately 90% appearing once. The genes are TRBV28 and TRBJ2-7; a possible D gene is TRBD2 (7 bases). The sequence was obtained from an adult who received the MenACWY meningococcal vaccine as a control. The sequences come from peripheral blood, collected 28 days after the second dose of the MenACWY control vaccine. CDR3 nucleotide sequence: TGTGCCAGCAGTTTCGGGGGGCGAGAGCAGTACTTC. Its protein product is CASSFGGREQYF.